This TCR beta chain was sequenced in a study of control samples from healthy donors and cancer patients. Only in-frame clones appear in the TCRdb table, and some are missing; sequencing was by immunoSEQ multiplex PCR. Of 150,000 to 200,000 clones in the sample, about 95% were seen once. The V end was cut by 2 bases, the J end by 5 bases, with 9 bases between. The CDR3 has 13 residues. Germline values: CDR1 SNHLY, CDR2 FYNNEI. This chain links TRBV2 with TRBJ2-5, with D unclear. The source of this sequence is a man between 60 and 70 years old with colorectal cancer. What was sequenced was PBMCs. The CDR3: CASSEWDGETQYF. CDR3 nucleotides: TGTGCCAGCAGTGAATGGGATGGGGAGACCCAGTACTTC.